These 3 T cell receptor beta chains share one sample of origin, sequenced in a study of long-term antiretroviral therapy in people with HIV. The authors ran the immunoSEQ assay, v3.0, at survey level. TCRdb's table, derived via immunoSEQ multiplex PCR, lists solely in-frame clones and lacks some. The sample includes some 28,000 clones, less than 85% of them seen just once. The sample here was unsorted PBMCs, taken 0.3 years after starting antiretroviral therapy. These TCRs come from a middle-aged man with HIV.

The chain is built from TRBV10-2 and TRBJ1-1; 9 nucleotides align to TRBD1. V was pared by 6 bases and J by 0 bases, with 2 bases of the junction left unmatched. The CDR3 runs to 14 residues. The germline CDR1 and CDR2 sequences are WSHSY and SAAADI. This chain's CDR3 is CASRDRGMNTEAFF. CDR3 nucleotides: TGCGCCAGCAGAGACAGGGGGATGAACACTGAAGCTTTCTTT.

This chain joins TRBV13 and TRBJ2-3, with 8 nucleotides matching TRBD2. CDR1 is PRHDT, CDR2 FYEKMQ, per germline (reference sequence). The trim removed 5 bases at V and 0 bases at J, leaving 7 bases unmatched. The CDR3 length is 16 residues. The CDR3 here is CASSRRAGGSTDTQYF. DNA for the CDR3: TGTGCCAGCAGCCGCCGTGCGGGAGGTAGCACAGATACGCAGTATTTT.

The chain couples TRBV2 to TRBJ2-1, with TRBD2 matching over 9 bases. The CDR3 is 15 residues long. Germline CDR1 reads SNHLY; CDR2 reads FYNNEI. J gave up 2 bases and V 6 bases, and 5 bases lay outside the gene matches. The CDR3 reads CASRVAGDTYNEQFF. Written as DNA, the CDR3 is TGTGCCAGCAGGGTAGCGGGAGACACCTACAATGAGCAGTTCTTC.